This TCR beta chain originates from a study of PD-1 blockade in classical Hodgkin lymphoma (TCRdb year 2020). At the level of the whole study: Nivolumab dosing was 3 mg/kg intravenously every 2 weeks, continuing until either disease progression or unacceptable toxicity. The study used TCR beta sequencing and CyTOF to define a peripheral blood immune signature of response to PD-1 blockade in classical Hodgkin lymphoma. What the work shows at the level of the full study, not this receptor alone: Lower diversity was observed in patients in whom nivolumab was started less than 1 year after ASCT, and these patients were excluded from later analyses so that confounding by immune reconstitution would be avoided. The study was limited to a single clinical trial cohort, and causes of repertoire differences, possibly disease activity or prior therapy, remained undefined. Baseline TCR diversity was reported as lower in newly diagnosed patients than in healthy donors, and lower still in relapsed/refractory patients. By C4D1, a significant rise was seen in CD4+ TCR diversity but not in CD8+ TCR diversity (p=0.0027 vs p=0.16), and the rise was most apparent among complete responders (p=0.02). Trial patients achieving complete response had baseline diversity similar to newly diagnosed patients, whereas partial responders and progressors had significantly lower diversity.

Worth noting for this clone: What antigen it recognizes has not been identified. There are no base qualities to consult, and no much larger clone falls within one base.

In the germline V gene, CDR1 corresponds to KGHSH and CDR2 to LQKENI. Measured from the cysteine to the phenylalanine, the CDR3 is 13 residues long. The only DNA kept is the CDR3, 39 bases in frame from the first base. At the junction V is shortened by 6 bases and J by 6 bases, with 15 bases in between. The Qiagen DNeasy kit was used to extract genomic DNA both from unsorted PBMCs and from the negatively selected CD4+ and CD8+ fractions. TCR beta CDR3 regions were subjected to amplification by immunoSEQ multiplex PCR with primers that anneal to V and J segments. Amplification bias was minimized using a synthetic immune receptor repertoire, and residual bias was removed computationally after sequencing. Regarding the original processing steps: Custom Python scripts were used to quantify repertoire diversity as the Shannon entropy index. Unsorted, CD4+ and CD8+ repertoires were analyzed separately, except in combined analyses where CD4+ and CD8+ sequences were merged in silico. Clonal expansion was defined as at least a 2-fold frequency increase after treatment relative to C1D1, with a pseudocount of 0.5 for undetected baseline clones. Clones with 0 or 1 copy at C1D1 were classified as singleton clones, and clones with 2 or more copies were classified as non-singleton clones. Clones expanded in unsorted samples were labelled as CD4+, CD8+ or unknown by matching protein sequences in sorted samples from the same patient. Wilcoxon tests on paired samples were used to test diversity changes from C1D1 to C4D1. TCRdb took over this immuneACCESS table, retaining in-frame rearrangements with V and J assigned. Such tables are incomplete; in checked studies, under half of the missing clones stem from an unresolved V gene, and the remainder is unexplained. V, J and clone size were drawn from that table, and D and trimming were deduced from the DNA. The sample data list 25,000 to 35,000 clones, and approximately 66% of these were observed just once. Around 26% of the sample goes to the ten largest clones.

The time point label, as the study defines it: cycle 2 day 1 (C2D1) of nivolumab. All trial patients had relapsed after autologous stem cell transplantation, with cohorts A, B and C differing in prior brentuximab vedotin exposure. The trial cohort was composed of about 58 patients with relapsed/refractory classical Hodgkin lymphoma, for whom complete response, partial response or progressive disease was recorded as best overall response. Trial patients were treated with single-agent nivolumab in the multi-cohort phase II CheckMate 205 trial. An independent review committee assessed best overall response using the 2007 International Working Group response criteria. Trial PBMCs were collected immediately before nivolumab initiation (C1D1) and during therapy at cycle 2 day 1 and cycle 4 day 1. Peripheral blood was collected in 8 mL Vacutainer Cell Preparation Tubes, from which PBMCs were isolated by centrifugation and then cryopreserved.

The sequence was collected from a human donor with classical Hodgkin lymphoma. The chain is encoded by TRBV18 joined to TRBJ2-7, with no reliable assignment of the D segment. Sequenced material: peripheral blood mononuclear cells (PBMCs), taken before the second cycle of nivolumab. CDR3 sequence: CASSSNGGSEQYF. The sequence in DNA is TGTGCCAGCTCTTCAAACGGTGGCAGCGAGCAGTACTTC.